The rows below give T cell receptor beta chains drawn from one sample of a study of shared clonotypes between healthy human individuals. Data came from immunoSEQ multiplex PCR; TCRdb stores just in-frame clones and leaves some out. The sample has about 1.1 million clones, around 78% seen once. The sample consisted of memory CD4+ T cells from PBMCs. These receptor sequences come from a man younger than 35 in good health. Some clones in this sample may be carry-over from other donors' samples. Both conserved end residues are trimmed from each CDR3. Each record gives: J gene, V gene, CDR3 protein.

>TRBJ2-7|TRBV23-1
ASSQSWENSYEQY
>TRBJ2-1|TRBV28
ASSLRPRGEQF
>TRBJ2-7|TRBV6-5
ASSYRFDSYEQY
>TRBJ2-1|TRBV2
ASTRVPGEQF
>TRBJ2-1|TRBV7-9
ASTSRAGVGGKQF
>TRBJ1-4|TRBV28
ASSYGTQFNEKLF
>TRBJ2-5|TRBV10-3
AIRGEGSLSQETQY
>TRBJ2-1|TRBV7-9
ASSPRGELGNEQF
>TRBJ2-7|TRBV6-1
ASSEQGSSYEQY
>TRBJ2-3|TRBV5-3
ARSPASYSTEIISTDTQY
>TRBJ2-7|TRBV28
ASSLGQGGYEQY
>TRBJ2-7|TRBV11-2
ASSPPRPREYEQY
>TRBJ2-3|TRBV11-3
ASSIGQGSDTQY
>TRBJ2-5|TRBV29-1
SVVKGHLETQY
>TRBJ2-3|TRBV4-3
ASSQSTGTTKTDTQY
>TRBJ1-4|TRBV5-1
ASSPGTTNEKLF
>TRBJ2-7|TRBV18
ASSPTTADYEQY
>TRBJ2-1|TRBV4-3
ASSQDSWGSSYNEQF
>TRBJ1-1|TRBV7-8
ASSVQVNTEAF
>TRBJ2-7|TRBV2
ASKREGGDEQY
>TRBJ2-3|TRBV14
ASSQGRLTDTQY
>TRBJ2-1|TRBV5-6
ASSPGTNSYNEQF
>TRBJ2-2|TRBV29-1
SVEWGAGTGELF
>TRBJ2-7|TRBV5-3
ARNPGTRSHEQY
>TRBJ2-3|TRBV9
ASSAAQAGPDTQY
>TRBJ2-5|TRBV9
ASSKTLDQETQY
>TRBJ2-2|TRBV6-5
ASRVGGVDTGELF
>TRBJ2-2|TRBV30
AWSVRDRDTGELF
>TRBJ1-5|TRBV28
ASSGTGFQPQH
>TRBJ2-3|TRBV5-4
ASSLVLASTDTQY
>TRBJ2-5|TRBV7-5
VRSPGGSETQY
>TRBJ1-5|TRBV4-1
ASSQDLSRGWQPQH
>TRBJ2-2|TRBV5-1
ASSWLAGAPGELF
>TRBJ2-3|TRBV6-1
ASSGFAGEGLDTQY
>TRBJ1-1|TRBV10-3
ATTVGPNTEAF
>TRBJ2-1|TRBV6-5
ASEHSGLQF
>TRBJ1-5|TRBV2
ASSPAPRTPQH
>TRBJ2-6|TRBV7-6
ASSPWGGTAGANVLT
>TRBJ2-5|TRBV2
ASRGEVETQY
>TRBJ2-1|TRBV7-3
ASSSTRHGYNEQF
>TRBJ2-7|TRBV7-6
ASSPGLAGAGSYEQY
>TRBJ2-3|TRBV9
ASSASDRGHTQY
>TRBJ1-1|TRBV2
ASSKGVEIEAF
>TRBJ2-7|TRBV27
ASGEQY
>TRBJ2-1|TRBV6-4
ASSDSGGRDEQF
>TRBJ2-4|TRBV23-1
ASSLSTTSSNSKNIQY